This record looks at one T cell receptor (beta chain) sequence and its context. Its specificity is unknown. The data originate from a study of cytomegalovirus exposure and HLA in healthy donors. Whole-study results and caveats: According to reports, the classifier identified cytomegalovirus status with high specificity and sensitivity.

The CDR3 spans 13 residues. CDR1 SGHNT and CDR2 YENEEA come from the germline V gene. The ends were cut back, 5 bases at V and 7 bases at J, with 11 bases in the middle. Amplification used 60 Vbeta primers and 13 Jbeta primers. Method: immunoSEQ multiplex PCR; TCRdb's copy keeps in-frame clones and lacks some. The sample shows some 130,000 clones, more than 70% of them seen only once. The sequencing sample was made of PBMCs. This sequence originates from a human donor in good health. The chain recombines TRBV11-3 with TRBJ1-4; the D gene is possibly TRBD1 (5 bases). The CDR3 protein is CASSRGGGEKLFF. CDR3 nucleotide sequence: TGTGCCAGCAGCCGCGGGGGGGGTGAAAAACTGTTTTTT.